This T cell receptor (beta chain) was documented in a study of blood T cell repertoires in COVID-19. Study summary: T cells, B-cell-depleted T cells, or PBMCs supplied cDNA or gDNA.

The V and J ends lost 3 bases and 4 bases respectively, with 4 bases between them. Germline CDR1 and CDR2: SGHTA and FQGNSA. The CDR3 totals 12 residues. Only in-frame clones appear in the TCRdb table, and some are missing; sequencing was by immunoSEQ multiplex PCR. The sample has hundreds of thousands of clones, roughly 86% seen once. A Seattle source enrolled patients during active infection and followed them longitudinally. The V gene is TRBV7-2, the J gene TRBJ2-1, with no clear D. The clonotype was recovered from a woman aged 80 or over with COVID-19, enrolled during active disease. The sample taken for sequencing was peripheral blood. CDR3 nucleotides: TGTGCCAGCAGCTTTTTATACAATGAGCAGTTCTTC. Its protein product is CASSFLYNEQFF.